This TCR beta chain was recorded in a study of T-cell reconstitution after alpha-beta-depleted transplantation in children. Molecular barcoding with unique molecular identifiers was used for the TCRbeta library. TCRdb re-analysed the PCR reads in MiXCR, keeping a single row per CDR3 protein. The sample contains a few hundred thousand distinct CDR3 sequences, 9% to 12% of which appear only once. The table lists this clonotype with many counts. Trimming stripped 2 bases from V and 5 bases from J, with 13 bases between. The CDR3 contains 15 residues. Germline V gene sequence: CDR1 SGHTA, CDR2 FQGNSA. J is TRBJ2-1 and V is TRBV7-2; a weak D match, TRBD2 (6 bases). This sequence originates from a human donor who donated a stem cell graft to a child with acute lymphoblastic leukemia. The starting material was PBMCs from the stem cell graft donor, obtained from the stem cell graft. CDR3 amino acids: CASSLTSGRHNEQFF. The CDR3, as DNA: TGTGCCAGCAGCTTAACGTCAGGGAGGCACAATGAGCAGTTCTTC.